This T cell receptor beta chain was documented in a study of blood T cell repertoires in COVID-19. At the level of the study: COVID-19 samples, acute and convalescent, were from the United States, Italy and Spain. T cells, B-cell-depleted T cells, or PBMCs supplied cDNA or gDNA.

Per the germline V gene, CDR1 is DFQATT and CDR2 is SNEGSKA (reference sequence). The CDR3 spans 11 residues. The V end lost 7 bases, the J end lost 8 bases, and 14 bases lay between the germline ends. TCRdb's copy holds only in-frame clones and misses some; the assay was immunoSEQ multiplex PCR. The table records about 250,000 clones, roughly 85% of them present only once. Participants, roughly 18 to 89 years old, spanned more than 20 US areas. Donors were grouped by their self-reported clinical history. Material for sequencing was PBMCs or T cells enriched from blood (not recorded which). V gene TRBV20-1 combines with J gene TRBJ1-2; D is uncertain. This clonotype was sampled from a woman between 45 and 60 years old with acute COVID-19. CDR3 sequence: CSVKAWEGYTF. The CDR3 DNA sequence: TGCAGTGTAAAGGCGTGGGAGGGCTACACCTTC.